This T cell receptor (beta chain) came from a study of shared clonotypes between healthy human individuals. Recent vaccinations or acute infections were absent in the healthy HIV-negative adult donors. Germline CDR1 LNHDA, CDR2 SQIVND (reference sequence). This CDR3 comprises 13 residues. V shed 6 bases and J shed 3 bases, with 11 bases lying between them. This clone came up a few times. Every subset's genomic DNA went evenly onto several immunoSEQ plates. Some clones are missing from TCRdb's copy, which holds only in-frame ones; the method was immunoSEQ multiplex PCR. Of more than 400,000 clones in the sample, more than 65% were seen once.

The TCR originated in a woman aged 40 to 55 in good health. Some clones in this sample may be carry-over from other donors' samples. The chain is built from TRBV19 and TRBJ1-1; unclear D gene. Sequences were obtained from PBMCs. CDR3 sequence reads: CASRDGIYTEAFF. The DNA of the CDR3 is TGTGCCAGTAGAGACGGGATCTACACTGAAGCTTTCTTT.